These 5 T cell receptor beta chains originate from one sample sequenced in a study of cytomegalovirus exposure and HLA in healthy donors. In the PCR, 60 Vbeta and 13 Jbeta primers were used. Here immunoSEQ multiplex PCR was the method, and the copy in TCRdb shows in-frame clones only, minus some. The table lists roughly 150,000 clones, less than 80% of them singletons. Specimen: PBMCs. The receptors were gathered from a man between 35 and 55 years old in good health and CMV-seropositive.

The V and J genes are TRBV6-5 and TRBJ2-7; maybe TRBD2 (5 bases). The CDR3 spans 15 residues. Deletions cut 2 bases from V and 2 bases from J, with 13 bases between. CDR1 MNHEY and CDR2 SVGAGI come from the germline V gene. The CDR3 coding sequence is TGTGCCAGCAGTTACATGGAGGTCTCGGCCTACGAGCAGTACTTC. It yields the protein CASSYMEVSAYEQYF.

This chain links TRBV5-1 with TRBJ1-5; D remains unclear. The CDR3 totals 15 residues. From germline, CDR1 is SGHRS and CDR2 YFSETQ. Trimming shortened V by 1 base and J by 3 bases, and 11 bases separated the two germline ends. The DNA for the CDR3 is TGCGCCAGCAGCTTGCAGGACTCGGTCAATCAGCCCCAGCATTTT. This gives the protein CASSLQDSVNQPQHF.

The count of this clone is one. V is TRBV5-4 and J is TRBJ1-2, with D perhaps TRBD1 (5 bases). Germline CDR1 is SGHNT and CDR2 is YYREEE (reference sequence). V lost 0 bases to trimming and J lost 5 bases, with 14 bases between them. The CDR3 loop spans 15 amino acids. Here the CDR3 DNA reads TGTGCCAGCAGCTTGGCCGGTCAGGGAGGGTATGGCTACACCTTC. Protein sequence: CASSLAGQGGYGYTF. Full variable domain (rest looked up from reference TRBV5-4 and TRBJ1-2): ETGVTQSPTHLIKTRGQQVTLRCSSQSGHNTVSWYQQALGQGPQFIFQYYREEENGRGNFPPRFSGLQFPNYSSELNVNALELDDSALYLCASSLAGQGGYGYTFGSGTRLTVV.

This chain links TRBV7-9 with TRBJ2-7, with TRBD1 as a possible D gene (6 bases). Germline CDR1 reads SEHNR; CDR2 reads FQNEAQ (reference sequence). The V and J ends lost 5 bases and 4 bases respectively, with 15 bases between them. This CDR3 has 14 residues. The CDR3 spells CASSHTGTTYEQYF. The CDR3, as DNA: TGTGCCAGCAGCCATACCGGGACAACTTACGAGCAGTACTTC.

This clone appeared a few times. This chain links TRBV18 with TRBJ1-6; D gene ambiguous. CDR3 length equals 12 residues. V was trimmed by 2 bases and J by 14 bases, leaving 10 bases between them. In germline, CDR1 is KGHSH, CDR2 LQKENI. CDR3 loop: CASSPGSVALHF. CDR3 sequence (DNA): TGTGCCAGCTCACCAGGGAGTGTGGCCCTCCACTTT.